This is a list of T cell receptor beta chains from one sample in a study of blood T cells in healthy people across ages. TCRdb re-analysed the 5' RACE reads in MiXCR, keeping a single row per CDR3 protein. Counted here are 1.5 million or so distinct CDR3 sequences, roughly 43% occurring once; the ten biggest clones make up around 4%. Sequences were obtained from blood. The origin of the receptors is a woman between 18 and 29 years old in good health. The CDR3 runs from the conserved cysteine through the conserved F or W. Fields, in order: CDR3 DNA, CDR3 protein, J gene, D gene, clone size, V gene. D genes are given only for firm matches. Clone size is not always given. Where it is, it says once, few, many or a class for expanded clones.

TGTGCCAGCAGTAGCCCAGGGGGACAGAGCAATGAAAAACTGTTTTTT,CASSSPGGQSNEKLFF,TRBJ1-4,TRBD1,NA,TRBV28
TGTGCCTGCTCCGTGGCAGACTACAATGAGCAGTTCTTC,CACSVADYNEQFF,TRBJ2-1,NA,NA,TRBV30
TGTGCCACCAGTGATTTTTGGTCGTATGAGCAGTTCTTC,CATSDFWSYEQFF,TRBJ2-1,NA,few,TRBV24-1
TGTGCCAGCAGCTTAGGTCGCCGATCTAGCGGGAAGAATGAGCAGTTCTTC,CASSLGRRSSGKNEQFF,TRBJ2-1,TRBD2,few,TRBV11-2
TGCAGTGCTAGAGCTTGGACTAGCGGGATCCAAGAGACCCAGTACTTC,CSARAWTSGIQETQYF,TRBJ2-5,TRBD2,NA,TRBV20-1
TGTGCCAGCAGTCGCCGACTTTTAGAGCAGTACTTC,CASSRRLLEQYF,TRBJ2-7,NA,few,TRBV6-2/TRBV6-3
TGTGCCAGCAGCTCTATTCCGGGAGACGAGCAGTTCTTC,CASSSIPGDEQFF,TRBJ2-1,NA,NA,TRBV7-3
TGTGCCAGCTCCCTAGCGGCCGCCTCCTACAATGAGCAGTTCTTC,CASSLAAASYNEQFF,TRBJ2-1,TRBD2,NA,TRBV7-2
TGTGCCAGCAGCCGGGGATGGAGAGAGACCCAGTACTTC,CASSRGWRETQYF,TRBJ2-5,NA,NA,TRBV5-8
TGTGCCAGCAGCTTAGGGCTCGGAAAAGAGACCCAGTACTTC,CASSLGLGKETQYF,TRBJ2-5,NA,few,TRBV7-2
TGCGCCAGCAGCCACCTAGATGGACAGGGTGAGAATTCACCCCTCCACTTT,CASSHLDGQGENSPLHF,TRBJ1-6,TRBD1,NA,TRBV4-3
TGTGCCAGCAGCTTAGAACAGGGGGCGCGTACGCAGTATTTT,CASSLEQGARTQYF,TRBJ2-3,TRBD1,few,TRBV7-2
TGCGCCAGCAGCTTAACAGCCCAATACAATGAGCAGTTCTTC,CASSLTAQYNEQFF,TRBJ2-1,NA,once,TRBV5-1
TGCAGTGCTAGAGAGCGGCAGGGGGTATCTGGCTACACCTTC,CSARERQGVSGYTF,TRBJ1-2,TRBD1,few,TRBV20-1
TGTGCCAGCAGCAAAGGGGGGATAGCGGGTTCCGAGCAGTACTTC,CASSKGGIAGSEQYF,TRBJ2-7,NA,few,TRBV7-2
TGTGCCAACAGCCGGGAGGGCCCCTACGAGCAGTACTTC,CANSREGPYEQYF,TRBJ2-7,TRBD2,NA,TRBV2
TGTGCCGCTGTGGGACTAGCGGACAATGAGCAGTTCTTC,CAAVGLADNEQFF,TRBJ2-1,TRBD2,few,TRBV27
TGCAGTGCTAGAACGTGGAGGGGCTGGGTCTATGGCTACACCTTC,CSARTWRGWVYGYTF,TRBJ1-2,NA,NA,TRBV20-1
TGCGCCAGCAGCCAAGAGTGGCGGGACGAGTACAATGAGCAGTTCTTC,CASSQEWRDEYNEQFF,TRBJ2-1,NA,few,TRBV4-3
TGCGCCAGCAGAGCCAGGCAAAATGAAAAACTGTTTTTT,CASRARQNEKLFF,TRBJ1-4,NA,NA,TRBV5-1
TGCAGTGCTCAAACGAGAGTGGGGGCGATAAAGAAAGATGGCTACACCTTC,CSAQTRVGAIKKDGYTF,TRBJ1-2,NA,few,TRBV20-1
TGTGCCAGCAGGATTAGCGGGGGGTCCTACGAGCAGTACTTC,CASRISGGSYEQYF,TRBJ2-7,TRBD2,few,TRBV7-9
TGTGCCAGCAGCTTGAGGTTTTCGAGATTGAACACTGAAGCTTTCTTT,CASSLRFSRLNTEAFF,TRBJ1-1,NA,NA,TRBV5-5
TGTGCCGGCGAAACCCGGGGCCACCCGGGGACAGGGAAAGAGACCCAGTACTTC,CAGETRGHPGTGKETQYF,TRBJ2-5,NA,NA,TRBV21-1
TGTGCCACCAGTGATGTCAACGGGGTGAGAGATACGCAGTATTTT,CATSDVNGVRDTQYF,TRBJ2-3,NA,many,TRBV24-1
TGTGCCAGCAGCGTAGAACAGGGGGCCTTCTATGGCTACACCTTC,CASSVEQGAFYGYTF,TRBJ1-2,TRBD1,NA,TRBV9
TGTGCCAGCAGCTTGGAGTTCCAGGGGGCGTGGGGCTACACCTTC,CASSLEFQGAWGYTF,TRBJ1-2,TRBD1,NA,TRBV5-5
TGCGCCAGCAGCCAAGCCGGGGCTCGCTATGGCTACACCTTC,CASSQAGARYGYTF,TRBJ1-2,NA,NA,TRBV4-3
TGTGCCAGCAGCCGATCAGGGACAGGGGGTAACGAGCAGTTCTTC,CASSRSGTGGNEQFF,TRBJ2-1,TRBD1,NA,TRBV11-2
TGTGCCAGCAGCCCCGGGACACCTTCTAGCAAGCAGTACTTC,CASSPGTPSSKQYF,TRBJ2-5,NA,NA,TRBV7-9
TGTGCCAGCAGTTCCTATATTGGGCAGTACTTC,CASSSYIGQYF,TRBJ2-5,NA,NA,TRBV6-6
TGTGCCATCAGTGAACCAGGACAGGGCCCAGATACGCAGTATTTT,CAISEPGQGPDTQYF,TRBJ2-3,TRBD1,NA,TRBV10-3
TGTGCCACCAGCGCTCGGTCCGGGACTACTAGCACAGATACGCAGTATTTT,CATSARSGTTSTDTQYF,TRBJ2-3,TRBD2,few,TRBV15
TGTGCCAGCAGCGGCCCTGGGGGTTCCGACGAGCAGTACTTC,CASSGPGGSDEQYF,TRBJ2-7,NA,NA,TRBV9
TGTGCCATCAGTGTCTCAGGTAGCAATCAGCCCCAGCATTTT,CAISVSGSNQPQHF,TRBJ1-5,NA,NA,TRBV10-3
TGCAGTGCTATAGTGGGTGGCACAGATACGCAGTATTTT,CSAIVGGTDTQYF,TRBJ2-3,NA,few,TRBV20-1
TGCAGTGCTGTGCGGGGAGAGGGTACAGATACGCAGTATTTT,CSAVRGEGTDTQYF,TRBJ2-3,NA,few,TRBV20-1
TGCAGTGCAAGCGGACTAGCGGGTTACTACAATGAGCAGTTCTTC,CSASGLAGYYNEQFF,TRBJ2-1,TRBD2,few,TRBV20-1
TGCAGTGCAAGATCCGGGGGCAGCTCCTATAATTCACCCCCCCACTTT,CSARSGGSSYNSPPHF,TRBJ1-6,NA,NA,TRBV20-1
TGCAGTGCTAGAAGACAGAATGAAAAACTGTTTTTT,CSARRQNEKLFF,TRBJ1-4,NA,NA,TRBV20-1
TGTGCCAGCAGTTACTTGGGGGCTTACGAGCAGTACTTC,CASSYLGAYEQYF,TRBJ2-7,NA,NA,TRBV6-2/TRBV6-3
TGTGCCAGCAGCTTGAGGCACCAAGAGACCCAGTACTTC,CASSLRHQETQYF,TRBJ2-5,NA,many,TRBV7-2
TGCAGTGCTAGAGACCGAAAGGGGTTAGGAGAGACCCAGTTCTTC,CSARDRKGLGETQFF,TRBJ2-1,NA,NA,TRBV20-1
TGCAGTGCTAGAGATCTCGTAGGAACCGAGAACACCGGGGAGCTGTTTTTT,CSARDLVGTENTGELFF,TRBJ2-2,NA,NA,TRBV20-1
TGCGCCAGCAGCCTTCCGACTTCAACCTACGAGCAGTACTTC,CASSLPTSTYEQYF,TRBJ2-7,NA,many,TRBV5-1
TGTGCCAGTAGTATTCTAGCGGGCTCCACCGGGGAGCTGTTTTTT,CASSILAGSTGELFF,TRBJ2-2,TRBD2,few,TRBV19
TGTGCCAGCAGTTTCCCGACAGGGGTCAACTCCTACGAGCAGTACTTC,CASSFPTGVNSYEQYF,TRBJ2-7,TRBD1,NA,TRBV12-3/TRBV12-4
TGTGCCAGCAGCCAAGCTGGGTTGGGTGACACAGATACGCAGTATTTT,CASSQAGLGDTDTQYF,TRBJ2-3,NA,few,TRBV3-1
TGCAGTGCTAGAGGGGGGACAGGGGAGACTGAAGCTTTCTTT,CSARGGTGETEAFF,TRBJ1-1,TRBD1,few,TRBV20-1
TGTGCCAGCAGTGGGAGGGGGCGGCAGCCCCAGCATTTT,CASSGRGRQPQHF,TRBJ1-5,TRBD1,NA,TRBV25-1
TGTGCCAGCTCACCGAACAGGGGGCGGCACGAGCAGTACTTC,CASSPNRGRHEQYF,TRBJ2-7,TRBD1,few,TRBV18
TGCAGCGCTCGACAGGGTAGGGCACAAGAGACCCAGTACTTC,CSARQGRAQETQYF,TRBJ2-5,TRBD1,NA,TRBV29-1
TGTGCCAGCAGCTTACAGGGGAGCACAGATACGCAGTATTTT,CASSLQGSTDTQYF,TRBJ2-3,TRBD1,many,TRBV6-5
TGTGCCATCAGGGGGACAGGGGATAATTCACCCCTCCACTTT,CAIRGTGDNSPLHF,TRBJ1-6,TRBD1,NA,TRBV10-3
TGTGCCAGCAGACGGGGACTAGCGGAGGTGGATGAGCAGTTCTTC,CASRRGLAEVDEQFF,TRBJ2-1,TRBD2,NA,TRBV28